Here is one T cell receptor (beta chain) with its context. The data originate from a study of blood T cell repertoires in COVID-19. For the study at large: The United States, Italy and Spain provided the acute and convalescent COVID-19 samples. PBMCs, B-cell-depleted T cells, or T cells provided the cDNA or gDNA that made up the material.

V was pared by 1 base and J by 4 bases, with 7 bases of the junction left unmatched. The CDR3 consists of 17 residues. Germline loops: CDR1 LGHDT, CDR2 YNNKEL (reference sequence). In the source study's methods: Amplification with reference gene primers provided the estimates of nucleated cell counts. Some clones are missing from TCRdb's copy, which holds only in-frame ones; the method was immunoSEQ multiplex PCR. For V, J and clone size, that table is used; D and trimming come from the DNA. Altogether under 300,000 clones are present, roughly 80% being singletons, with the ten largest covering 3.4%.

The material sequenced was peripheral blood. The chain has TRBV3-1 (or the pseudogene TRBV3-2) and TRBJ1-3, with 10 nucleotides matching TRBD1. The sequence was obtained from a young woman with acute or convalescent COVID-19. The CDR3 loop reads CASSQVAGQGFGNTIYF. DNA for the CDR3: TGTGCCAGCAGCCAAGTTGCGGGACAGGGGTTCGGAAACACCATATATTTT.